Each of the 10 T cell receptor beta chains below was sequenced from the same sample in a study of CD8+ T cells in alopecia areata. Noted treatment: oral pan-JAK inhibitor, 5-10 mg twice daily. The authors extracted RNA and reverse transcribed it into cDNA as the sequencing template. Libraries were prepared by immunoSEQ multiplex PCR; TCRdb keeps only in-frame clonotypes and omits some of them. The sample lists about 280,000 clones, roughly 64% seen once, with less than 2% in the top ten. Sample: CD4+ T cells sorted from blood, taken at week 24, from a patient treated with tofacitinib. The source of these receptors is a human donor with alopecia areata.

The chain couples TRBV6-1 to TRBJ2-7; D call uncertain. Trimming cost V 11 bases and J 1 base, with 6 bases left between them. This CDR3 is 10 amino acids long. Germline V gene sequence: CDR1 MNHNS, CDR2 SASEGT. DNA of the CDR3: TGTGCCGCCTCATCCTACGAGCAGTACTTC. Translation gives CAASSYEQYF.

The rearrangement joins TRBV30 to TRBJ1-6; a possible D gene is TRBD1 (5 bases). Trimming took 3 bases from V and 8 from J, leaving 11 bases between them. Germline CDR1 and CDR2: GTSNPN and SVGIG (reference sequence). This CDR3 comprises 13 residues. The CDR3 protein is CAWRGTAYSPLHF. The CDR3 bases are TGTGCCTGGAGAGGGACCGCGTATTCACCCCTCCACTTT.

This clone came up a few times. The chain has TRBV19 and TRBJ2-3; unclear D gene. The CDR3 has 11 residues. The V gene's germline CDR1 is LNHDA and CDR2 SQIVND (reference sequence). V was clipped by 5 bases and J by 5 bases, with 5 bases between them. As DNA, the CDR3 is TGTGCCAGTAGTGCCGAAGATACGCAGTATTTT. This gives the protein CASSAEDTQYF.

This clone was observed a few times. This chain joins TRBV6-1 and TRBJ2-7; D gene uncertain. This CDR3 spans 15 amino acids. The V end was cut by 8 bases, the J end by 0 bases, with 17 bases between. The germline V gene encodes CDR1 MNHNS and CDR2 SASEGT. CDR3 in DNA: TGTGCCAGCTCAGAGCAGCCCTTAAGCTCCTACGAGCAGTACTTC. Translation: CASSEQPLSSYEQYF.

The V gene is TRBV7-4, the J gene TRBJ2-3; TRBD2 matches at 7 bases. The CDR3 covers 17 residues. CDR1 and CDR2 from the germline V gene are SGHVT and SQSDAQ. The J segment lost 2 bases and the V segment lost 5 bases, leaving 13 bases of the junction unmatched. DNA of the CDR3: TGTGCCAGCAGCCTCGACCGGACTAGTCGTTTCACAGATACGCAGTATTTT. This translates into CASSLDRTSRFTDTQYF. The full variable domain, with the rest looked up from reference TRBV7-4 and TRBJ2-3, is GAGVSQSPRYKVAKRGRDVALRCDSISGHVTLYWYRQTLGQGSEVLTYSQSDAQRDKSGRPSGRFSAERPERSVSTLKIQRTEQGDSAVYLCASSLDRTSRFTDTQYFGPGTRLTVL.

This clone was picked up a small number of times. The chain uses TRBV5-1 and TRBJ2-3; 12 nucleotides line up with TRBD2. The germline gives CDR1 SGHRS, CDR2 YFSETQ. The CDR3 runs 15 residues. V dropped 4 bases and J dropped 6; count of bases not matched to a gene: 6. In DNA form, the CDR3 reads TGCGCCAGCAGCAAAGGGACTAGCGGGTTGGATACGCAGTATTTT. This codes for CASSKGTSGLDTQYF. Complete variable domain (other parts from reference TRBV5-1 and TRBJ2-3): KAGVTQTPRYLIKTRGQQVTLSCSPISGHRSVSWYQQTPGQGLQFLFEYFSETQRNKGNFPGRFSGRQFSNSRSEMNVSTLELGDSALYLCASSKGTSGLDTQYFGPGTRLTVL.

In nucleotides, the CDR3 is TGTGCCAGCAGCTTCGTCGGGTCACCCCTCCACTTT. This codes for CASSFVGSPLHF. V gene TRBV5-4 combines with J gene TRBJ1-6; unclear D gene. The V and J ends lost 2 bases and 10 bases respectively, with 7 bases between them. Germline V gene lookup returns CDR1 SGHNT and CDR2 YYREEE (reference sequence). The CDR3 consists of 12 residues.

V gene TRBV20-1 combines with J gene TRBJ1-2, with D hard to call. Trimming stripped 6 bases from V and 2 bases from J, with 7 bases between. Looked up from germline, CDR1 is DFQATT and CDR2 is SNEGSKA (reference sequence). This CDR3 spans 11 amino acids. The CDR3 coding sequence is TGCAGTGCCCGCCACAACTATGGCTACACCTTC. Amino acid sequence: CSARHNYGYTF.

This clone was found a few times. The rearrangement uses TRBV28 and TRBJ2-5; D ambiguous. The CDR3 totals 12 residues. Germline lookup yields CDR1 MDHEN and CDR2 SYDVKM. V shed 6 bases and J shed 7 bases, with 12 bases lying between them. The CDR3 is CASSAAWGTQYF. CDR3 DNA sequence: TGTGCCAGCAGCGCCGCATGGGGGACCCAGTACTTC.

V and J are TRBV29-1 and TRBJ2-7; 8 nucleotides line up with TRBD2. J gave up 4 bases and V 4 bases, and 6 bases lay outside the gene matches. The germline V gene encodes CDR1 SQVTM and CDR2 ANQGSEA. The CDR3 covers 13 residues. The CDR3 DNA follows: TGCAGCGTTGGAAGCGGGGGCTCATACGAGCAGTACTTC. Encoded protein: CSVGSGGSYEQYF.